The clone carrying this T cell receptor (delta chain) was counted between two and nine times. V was shortened by 0 bases and J by 3 bases, with 11 bases between the two germline ends. The germline gives CDR1 GEAIGNYY, CDR2 EKD. The CDR3 extends over 17 amino acids. TCRdb re-analyzed the reads via CATT. The repertoire consists of several thousand delta-chain clones, with around 3% occurring once and the leading ten covering approximately 15%. This sample stems from a study of gamma-delta chains in newborns, infants, children. Study-level background: Innate gammadelta T cells reportedly expand polyclonally right after birth, driven by microbial exposure, per the title.

The TCR was taken from a child who was a newborn, infant or young child, either healthy, febrile or measles-vaccinated (not recorded which). The V call is TRDV2, the J call TRDJ3, with a tentative D call TRDD3 (5 bases). The sequenced material came from blood. The CDR3 DNA reads as TGTGCCTGTGACACCGTAGACTGGAACTGGGACACCCGACAGATGTTTTTC. This codes for CACDTVDWNWDTRQMFF.